These T cell receptor beta chains were read from a single sample in a study of liver allograft versus peripheral blood T cells. Using its own MiXCR run on the reads, TCRdb lists one record per CDR3 protein. The table has some 6,300 distinct CDR3 sequences, roughly a sixth seen once. These receptors all stem from a human patient who had a liver transplant. Some T cells may arise from the graft donor. Both conserved end residues are part of each CDR3. D genes are given only for firm matches. Rows give clone size only sometimes, using once, few, many, or a class for an expanded clone.

D gene | CDR3 length | J gene | clone size | V gene | CDR3 protein | CDR3 DNA
TRBD1 | 14 | TRBJ1-1 | many | TRBV6-5 | CASSPTGVGTEAFF | TGTGCCAGCAGTCCGACAGGGGTGGGCACTGAAGCTTTCTTT
- | 16 | TRBJ1-1 | many | TRBV6-5 | CASSYDQGSFNTEAFF | TGTGCCAGCAGTTACGATCAGGGGTCCTTTAACACTGAAGCTTTCTTT
- | 12 | TRBJ2-7 | medium-sized | TRBV29-1 | CSAQDGTYEQYF | TGCAGCGCCCAGGACGGAACCTACGAGCAGTACTTC
- | 13 | TRBJ1-1 | many | TRBV27 | CASRSGGFTEAFF | TGTGCCAGCAGGTCCGGGGGCTTCACTGAAGCTTTCTTT
TRBD1 | 13 | TRBJ2-7 | many | TRBV7-2 | CASSWTGNYEQYF | TGTGCCAGCAGCTGGACAGGAAACTACGAGCAGTACTTC
TRBD2 | 18 | TRBJ2-1 | medium-sized | TRBV13 | CASSPVERESRSYNEQFF | TGTGCCAGCAGCCCGGTGGAGCGGGAGAGCCGCTCCTACAATGAGCAGTTCTTC
- | 15 | TRBJ1-2 | few | TRBV27 | CASSFSLGAYYGYTF | TGTGCCAGCAGTTTTTCGCTGGGGGCCTACTATGGCTACACCTTC
TRBD1 | 14 | TRBJ1-1 | medium-sized | TRBV19 | CASSPGTGGTEAFF | TGTGCCAGTAGCCCCGGGACAGGGGGAACTGAAGCTTTCTTT
- | 17 | TRBJ2-1 | medium-sized | TRBV13 | CASSAGVLQTFYNEQFF | TGTGCCAGCAGCGCCGGGGTGCTTCAGACTTTCTACAATGAGCAGTTCTTC
- | 14 | TRBJ1-1 | medium-sized | TRBV6-1 | CASKRVRVNTEAFF | TGTGCCAGCAAAAGGGTACGCGTGAACACTGAAGCTTTCTTT
- | 15 | TRBJ2-2 | medium-sized | TRBV15 | CATSSGVTDTGELFF | TGTGCCACCAGCAGTGGGGTGACGGACACCGGGGAGCTGTTTTTT
TRBD2 | 16 | TRBJ2-1 | few | TRBV9 | CASSVGRAGGIYEQFF | TGTGCCAGCAGCGTAGGCAGAGCGGGAGGGATATATGAGCAGTTCTTC
- | 14 | TRBJ1-1 | few | TRBV28 | CASSLSLGNTEAFF | TGTGCCAGCAGTTTATCATTGGGGAACACTGAAGCTTTCTTT
TRBD2 | 17 | TRBJ2-6 | few | TRBV7-3 | CASSLTLLAGSTNVLTF | TGTGCCAGCAGCTTAACGCTCCTAGCGGGTTCAACCAACGTCCTGACTTTC
TRBD1 | 16 | TRBJ2-3 | - | TRBV12-3/TRBV12-4 | CASSFGTGCSTDTQYF | TGTGCCAGCAGTTTCGGGACAGGGTGCAGCACAGATACGCAGTATTTT
- | 12 | TRBJ1-2 | medium-sized | TRBV29-1 | CSVEVWVDGYTF | TGCAGCGTTGAGGTCTGGGTGGATGGCTACACCTTC
TRBD1 | 12 | TRBJ1-2 | many | TRBV27 | CASRQGSYGYTF | TGTGCCAGCAGACAGGGGAGCTATGGCTACACCTTC
- | 16 | TRBJ2-5 | many | TRBV19 | CASSRGLIRLGETQYF | TGTGCCAGTAGTAGAGGACTAATCCGACTTGGGGAGACCCAGTACTTC
TRBD1 | 13 | TRBJ2-1 | few | TRBV7-9 | CASSPPQGNEQFF | TGTGCCAGCAGCCCTCCACAGGGGAATGAGCAGTTCTTC
- | 14 | TRBJ2-7 | many | TRBV9 | CASSVGDGYYEQYF | TGTGCCAGCAGCGTGGGGGACGGCTACTACGAGCAGTACTTC
TRBD2 | 14 | TRBJ2-7 | few | TRBV20-1 | CSARIPSGDLEQYF | TGCAGTGCTAGAATTCCTAGCGGGGACCTTGAGCAGTACTTC
TRBD1 | 14 | TRBJ1-1 | - | TRBV28 | CASSLPGQGAEAFF | TGTGCCAGCAGTCTCCCGGGACAGGGGGCTGAAGCTTTCTTT
TRBD1 | 18 | TRBJ2-1 | medium-sized | TRBV9 | CASSVATGGIISYNEQFF | TGTGCCAGCAGCGTAGCTACAGGGGGCATTATCTCCTACAATGAGCAGTTCTTC
- | 11 | TRBJ1-1 | many | TRBV13 | CASSSGLEAFF | TGTGCCAGCAGCTCCGGACTTGAAGCTTTCTTT
TRBD2 | 15 | TRBJ2-3 | medium-sized | TRBV15 | CATSNPGGSTDTQYF | TGTGCCACCAGCAACCCGGGAGGGAGCACAGATACGCAGTATTTT
- | 13 | TRBJ2-7 | - | TRBV28 | CASSLTGPYEQYF | TGTGCCAGCAGTTTAACAGGGCCCTACGAGCAGTACTTC
- | 14 | TRBJ2-7 | few | TRBV28 | CASSFRAGSYEQYF | TGTGCCAGCAGTTTCCGGGCGGGCTCCTACGAGCAGTACTTC
- | 13 | TRBJ1-1 | few | TRBV27 | CASSLDRNTEAFF | TGTGCCAGCAGTTTGGACAGGAACACTGAAGCTTTCTTT
TRBD2 | 18 | TRBJ2-1 | medium-sized | TRBV19 | CASSIVLGTSGRINEQFF | TGTGCCAGTAGTATAGTCCTCGGGACTAGCGGGAGGATTAATGAGCAGTTCTTC
- | 11 | TRBJ2-2 | medium-sized | TRBV29-1 | CSVGDTGELFF | TGCAGCGTTGGAGACACCGGGGAGCTGTTTTTT
- | 14 | TRBJ2-7 | few | TRBV6-1 | CASSVSRQAYEQYF | TGTGCCAGCAGTGTATCGCGACAGGCCTACGAGCAGTACTTC